This T cell receptor (beta chain) was captured by sequencing in a study of graft-versus-host responses after intestinal transplantation. CDR3 length: 16 amino acids. The germline V and J ends were trimmed by 7 bases and 0 bases, with 16 bases remaining between them. CDR1 is SNHLY, CDR2 FYNNEI, per germline. Once graft tissue had been processed, intraepithelial and lamina propria lymphocytes were released. The data were produced by immunoSEQ multiplex PCR, yet TCRdb's version contains in-frame clones alone and is incomplete. In the table there are approximately 20,000 clones, approximately 70% of which are singletons.

Material: ileum tissue, obtained approximately three weeks after intestinal transplant. The sequence was obtained from a human patient who received an intestinal transplant, so some T cells may come from the graft donor. The rearrangement links TRBV2 to TRBJ1-5; no definite D call. CDR3 loop: CASKPLAWHSNQPQHF. CDR3 nucleotides: TGTGCCAGCAAGCCGCTAGCCTGGCATAGCAATCAGCCCCAGCATTTT. The full variable domain, rest sourced from reference TRBV2 and TRBJ1-5, is EPEVTQTPSHQVTQMGQEVILRCVPISNHLYFYWYRQILGQKVEFLVSFYNNEISEKSEIFDDQFSVERPDGSNFTLKIRSTKLEDSAMYFCASKPLAWHSNQPQHFGDGTRLSIL.